The entry below describes one T cell receptor beta chain. The antigen is not known. This CDR3 has 14 residues. V was trimmed by 3 bases and J by 2 bases, leaving 10 bases between them. Tagging with unique molecular identifiers was a feature of the TCR beta cDNA libraries. The yield from roughly 1 to 10 million T cells was roughly 500,000 cDNA molecules in total. TCRdb reanalysed the PCR reads using MiXCR and keeps one entry per CDR3 protein. The sample has about 170,000 distinct CDR3 sequences; roughly 30% are singletons. These data come from a study of post-analysis software for immune sequencing data. For the study at large: In terms of disease course, relapsing-remitting, secondary progressive and progressive-relapsing multiple sclerosis were included. Study findings and constraints: Samples from one preparation batch, clustered by F measure, grouped strongly together. When compared against controls, multiple sclerosis patients showed significantly lower normalized Chao1 diversity. TRBV segments more frequent in patients than in controls numbered five and included TRBV5-6, TRBV5-1 and TRBV20-1.

The sample taken for sequencing was blood. This chain connects TRBV12-3 or TRBV12-4 to TRBJ1-1; D is uncertain. This receptor was taken from a girl aged 10 to 17 with multiple sclerosis. This CDR3 is CASSLPRSNTEAFF. The CDR3 DNA reads TGTGCCAGCAGTTTGCCACGGTCTAACACTGAAGCTTTCTTT.